This TCR beta chain comes out of a study of blood T cell repertoires in COVID-19 (dated by TCRdb to between 2020 and 2021). About the investigation overall: Collaborator samples came from the United States, Italy and Spain and covered acute and convalescent phases of COVID-19. The samples were drawn from the first 160 participants of the ongoing ImmuneRACE study and from under 1,500 subjects provided by 6 global collaborators. The dataset comprised deeply sampled blood TCRbeta repertoires from subjects exposed to, actively infected with, or recovered from COVID-19. The material from the prospective study consisted of cDNA or gDNA derived from T cells, B-cell-depleted T cells, or PBMCs. The repertoires were released in a freely available public database intended as a resource for research on the immune response to SARS-CoV-2. Where HLA class I and class II types were available, the types were taken from metadata supplied by the sample provider, not from assay-based typing. A de-identified subject ID, COVID-19 status, age in years and sex were almost always included in the sample metadata. Broad study findings and their caveats: The amount of clinical and demographic metadata varied by source and participant and was provided uncurated.

Details on this clone: It has no known antigen specificity. It has no much larger one-base neighbor in the sample; base qualities were not kept.

CDR1 SGHRS and CDR2 YFSETQ were looked up in the germline V gene. The CDR3 has 16 amino acids, counting the end cysteine and phenylalanine. Just the 48-base CDR3 DNA is kept, in frame starting at base 1. The germline V and J ends show losses of 3 bases and 11 bases respectively, and no gene match explains 17 bases of the junction. Each collaborating institution followed its own protocols to collect whole blood in K2EDTA tubes. For TCRbeta analysis, collaborators shipped samples in one of three forms: frozen whole blood, isolated PBMCs, or DNA extracted from either of those sample types. The immunoSEQ Assay, a bias-controlled multiplex PCR, was used to amplify TCRbeta CDR3 regions from genomic DNA. The published analysis was carried out like this. The number of nucleated cells in each sample was estimated by amplification of reference gene primers within the assay. Sequence reads were collapsed and filtered to measure the absolute abundance of every unique TCRbeta CDR3 rearrangement. For each sample, productive Simpson clonality was calculated as the square root of Simpson's diversity index across productive rearrangements. TCRdb's version of the immuneACCESS table is confined to in-frame rearrangements and falls short of the full clone set. An unresolved V gene accounts for under half of the shortfall where checked; the remainder is of unknown origin. That table is the source of V, J and clone size, and D and trimming were worked out from the DNA. For this sample the table gives around 700,000 clones, of which about 90% were detected only once. Around 0.3% of the sample belongs to the ten largest clones.

The specimen sequenced was peripheral blood. The origin of this receptor is a woman aged 18-29 years with acute or convalescent COVID-19. The chain is assembled from TRBV5-1 and TRBJ1-1; TRBD1 aligns with 9 central bases. The CDR3 is CASSYDSDRGGVEAFF. The base sequence is TGCGCCAGCAGCTATGACTCGGACAGGGGCGGCGTGGAGGCTTTCTTT.